Reported below is one T cell receptor (beta chain). Antigen: not known. This sample was included in a study of cytomegalovirus exposure and HLA in healthy donors. Germline V gene data show CDR1 as MNHNY and CDR2 as SVGAGI (reference sequence). V gave up 4 bases and J gave up 9 bases, with 7 bases separating them. The CDR3 length is 11 residues. The study's findings and limits: It was taken for granted in presence/absence analyses that sequencing depth across donors was roughly uniform. A later analysis linked a missense DCLRE1C variant to TCR beta V- and J-gene trimming. In a later analysis, HLA-C alleles had the fewest associated TCRs, DRB1 alleles the most.

The primer mix had 60 Vbeta and 13 Jbeta primers. Method: immunoSEQ multiplex PCR; TCRdb's copy keeps in-frame clones and lacks some. The sample has a few hundred thousand clones; under 90% are singletons. The sequencing input was PBMCs. The genes are TRBV6-6 and TRBJ1-5; no reliable D call. This clonotype originated in a girl aged 2-10 years in good health and CMV-seronegative. Here the CDR3 DNA reads TGTGCCAGCAGTTCGTCCGGGCCCCAGCATTTT. Amino acids: CASSSSGPQHF.